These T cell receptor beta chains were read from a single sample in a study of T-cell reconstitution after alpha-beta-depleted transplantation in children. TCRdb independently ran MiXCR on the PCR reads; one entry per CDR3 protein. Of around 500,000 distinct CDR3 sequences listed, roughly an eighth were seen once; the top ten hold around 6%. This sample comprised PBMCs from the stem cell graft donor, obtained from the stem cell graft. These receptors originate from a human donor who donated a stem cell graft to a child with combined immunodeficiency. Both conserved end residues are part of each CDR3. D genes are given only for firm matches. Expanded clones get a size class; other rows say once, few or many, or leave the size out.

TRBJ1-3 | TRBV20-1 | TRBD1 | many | CSARAQGEHTIYF | TGCAGTGCTAGAGCCCAGGGGGAGCACACCATATATTTT
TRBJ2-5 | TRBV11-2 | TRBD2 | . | CASSPRARASGRQETQYF | TGTGCCAGCAGCCCCCGAGCCAGGGCTAGCGGACGTCAAGAGACCCAGTACTTC
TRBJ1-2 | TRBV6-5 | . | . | CASSYSFRSYGYTF | TGTGCCAGCAGTTACTCGTTCCGTAGCTATGGCTACACCTTC
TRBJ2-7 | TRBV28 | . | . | CATLSQRTGGSYEQYF | TGTGCCACCCTCAGTCAAAGGACTGGGGGCTCCTACGAGCAGTACTTC
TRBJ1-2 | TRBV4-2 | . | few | CASSQGRGLFTNYGYTF | TGTGCCAGCAGCCAAGGACGGGGACTCTTTACTAACTATGGCTACACCTTC
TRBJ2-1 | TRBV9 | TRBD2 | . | CASSPAGVREQFF | TGTGCCAGCAGCCCAGCGGGGGTAAGGGAGCAGTTCTTC
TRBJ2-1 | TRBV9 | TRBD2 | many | CASSPPGLAGDYNEQFF | TGTGCCAGCAGCCCCCCTGGACTAGCCGGAGATTACAATGAGCAGTTCTTC
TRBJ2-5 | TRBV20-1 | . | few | CSARDAGQPETQYF | TGCAGTGCTAGAGACGCGGGACAGCCGGAGACCCAGTACTTC
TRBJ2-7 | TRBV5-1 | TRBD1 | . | CASSPGQGIHEQYF | TGCGCCAGCAGCCCGGGACAGGGAATACACGAGCAGTACTTC
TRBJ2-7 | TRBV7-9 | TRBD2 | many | CASSLKGTSGGPDEQYF | TGTGCCAGCAGCTTAAAGGGAACTAGCGGGGGGCCCGACGAGCAGTACTTC
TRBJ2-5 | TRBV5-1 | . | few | CASSFDTSYDQYF | TGCGCCAGCAGTTTTGATACCTCATACGACCAGTACTTC
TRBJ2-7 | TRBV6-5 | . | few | CASGRRGEQYF | TGTGCCAGCGGCCGTAGGGGTGAGCAGTACTTC
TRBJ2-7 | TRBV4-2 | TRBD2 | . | CASSQGTSGSPGYEQYF | TGTGCCAGCAGCCAAGGGACTAGCGGGAGCCCGGGTTACGAGCAGTACTTC
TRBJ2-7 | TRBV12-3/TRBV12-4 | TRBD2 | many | CASSSSGRGFYEQYF | TGTGCCAGCAGTTCCAGCGGGAGGGGATTTTACGAGCAGTACTTC
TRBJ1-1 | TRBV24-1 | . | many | CATDRGGGTEAFF | TGTGCCACCGATAGGGGTGGGGGTACTGAAGCTTTCTTT
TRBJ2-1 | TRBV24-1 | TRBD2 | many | CATSDLGGRANEQFF | TGTGCCACCAGTGATTTGGGGGGGAGGGCGAATGAGCAGTTCTTC
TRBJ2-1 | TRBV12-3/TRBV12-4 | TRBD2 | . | CASSPVWGGGGEQFF | TGTGCCAGCAGTCCCGTCTGGGGGGGGGGTGGTGAGCAGTTCTTC
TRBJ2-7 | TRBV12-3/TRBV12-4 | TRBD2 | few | CASSTRLAGHYEQYF | TGTGCCAGCAGCACCAGACTAGCGGGACACTACGAGCAGTACTTC
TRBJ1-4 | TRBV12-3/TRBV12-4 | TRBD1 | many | CASSLGQFLKLFF | TGTGCCAGCAGTTTGGGACAGTTTCTTAAACTGTTTTTT
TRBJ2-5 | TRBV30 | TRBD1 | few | CAWSLGQIQETQYF | TGTGCCTGGAGCCTGGGACAGATACAAGAGACCCAGTACTTC
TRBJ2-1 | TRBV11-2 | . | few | CASSARSGSYNEQFF | TGTGCCAGCAGTGCGAGGAGTGGGTCCTACAATGAGCAGTTCTTC
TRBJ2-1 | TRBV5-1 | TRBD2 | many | CASSKGLAGQYNEQFF | TGCGCCAGCAGCAAAGGACTAGCGGGACAGTACAATGAGCAGTTCTTC
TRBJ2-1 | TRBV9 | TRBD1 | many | CASSEFRDSQYNEQFF | TGTGCCAGCAGCGAATTCCGGGACAGCCAGTACAATGAGCAGTTCTTC
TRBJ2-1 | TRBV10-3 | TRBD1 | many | CAIRETGIPEQFF | TGTGCCATCAGGGAGACAGGGATCCCTGAGCAGTTCTTC
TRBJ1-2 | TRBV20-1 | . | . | CSASRGYGYTF | TGCAGTGCTAGTCGAGGGTATGGCTACACCTTC
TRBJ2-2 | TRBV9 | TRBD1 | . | CASSPRDRVGAGELFF | TGTGCCAGCAGCCCGAGGGACAGGGTGGGGGCCGGGGAGCTGTTTTTT
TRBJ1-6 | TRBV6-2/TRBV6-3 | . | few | CASREDGTYNSPLHF | TGTGCCAGCAGAGAAGATGGGACCTATAATTCACCCCTCCACTTT
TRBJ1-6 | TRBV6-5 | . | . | CASRFHDSPLHF | TGTGCCAGCAGATTCCACGATTCACCCCTCCACTTT
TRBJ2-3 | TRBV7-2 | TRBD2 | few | CASSRVSGRISLDTQYF | TGTGCCAGCAGCCGAGTTAGCGGGAGGATATCGCTGGATACGCAGTATTTT
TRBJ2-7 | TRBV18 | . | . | CATSPGHGAYEQYF | TGTGCCACCTCACCAGGACACGGTGCCTACGAGCAGTACTTC
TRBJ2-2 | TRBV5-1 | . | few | CASSSGGPHTGELFF | TGCGCCAGCAGCTCCGGCGGGCCCCACACCGGGGAGCTGTTTTTT
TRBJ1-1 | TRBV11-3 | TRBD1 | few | CASSPDRGPWYTEAFF | TGTGCCAGCAGCCCTGACAGGGGGCCGTGGTACACTGAAGCTTTCTTT
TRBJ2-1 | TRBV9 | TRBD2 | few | CASSVAGGGLYNEQFF | TGTGCCAGCAGCGTAGCTGGCGGGGGGCTCTACAATGAGCAGTTCTTC
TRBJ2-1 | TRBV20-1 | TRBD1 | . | CSARGRTGRTYNEQFF | TGCAGTGCTAGGGGTCGGACAGGGAGGACCTACAATGAGCAGTTCTTC
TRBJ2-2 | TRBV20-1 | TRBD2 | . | CSARRGGSTGELFF | TGCAGTGCTAGACGGGGGGGCTCTACCGGGGAGCTGTTTTTT
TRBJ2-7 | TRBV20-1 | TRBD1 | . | CSARDRSGGEQYF | TGCAGTGCTAGAGATCGGTCAGGGGGCGAGCAGTACTTC
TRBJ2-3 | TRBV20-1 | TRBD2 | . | CSARAVREETDTQYF | TGCAGTGCTAGAGCGGTGCGGGAGGAGACAGATACGCAGTATTTT